This TCR beta chain was documented in a study of blood T cells in healthy people across ages (dated by TCRdb to 2014 to 2015). Describing the broader study: Template switching captured roughly one uniquely barcoded TCR beta cDNA molecule per two T cells in model experiments. Age-related changes in TCR beta repertoire diversity were measured in the study by deep sequencing normalized with unique cDNA molecular identifiers. Donors were grouped into four age groups: young (average about 15 years), middle-aged (over 35), aged (around 56) and long-lived (roughly 80). Using the same blood draw, the study looked at two additional independent replicas of 1 million unique cDNA reads for two donors, one aged 18 to 30 and the other aged 80 or older. To avoid experimental bias, donors of different ages were distributed randomly across sequencing lanes. What the study reported, not specific to this receptor: As age increased, observed TCR beta diversity per million T cells dropped in a roughly linear way, and a significant reduction was already evident by age about 36. Compared with the aged group, the long-lived group had more naive CD4+ T cells, fewer expanded clones and increased TCR diversity, a pattern suggesting age selection. There was a strong correlation between observed TCR beta diversity and the percentage of naive T cells measured by flow cytometry. Because donor CMV infection status was unknown, age-related changes in expanded clonotypes were potentially confounded. Conclusive comparison of naive and antigen-experienced compartments was prevented by the profiling of bulk unsorted PBMCs. Estimates of total diversity from one million sequenced T cells were regarded as lower bounds and underestimates.

The approximately 39 donors, aged 6 to 90 years, were systemically healthy Caucasian individuals from Russia. Each donor gave around 9.9 milliliters of peripheral blood, collected into EDTA-treated Vacutainer tubes. Ficoll-Paque density-gradient centrifugation was used to isolate PBMCs, with at least 6.5 million obtained per sample. Total RNA was extracted from PBMCs with Trizol reagent, with at least 5.5 micrograms obtained per sample. The percentages of naive CD45RAhigh/CD27high T cells were determined by flow cytometry on a PBMC aliquot from every donor. With respect to this clonotype: Its target antigen remains unknown. Base qualities were left out, and no much larger clone turns up one base away.

V is cut by 3 bases and J by 0 bases, and the space between the germline ends is 10 bases. The CDR3, from cysteine to phenylalanine, totals 15 residues. The kept DNA is CDR3 alone, 45 bases in frame from the first base. Library prep was done by 5' RACE. A second PCR of roughly 7 to 12 cycles was run with a J-beta primer mix and a sample-barcoded 5' primer. A template-switch 5' adaptor carrying 12 random nucleotides introduced a unique molecular identifier onto each TCR beta cDNA molecule. At least 3 million CDR3-containing paired-end reads were obtained from each sample. First-strand cDNA was synthesized from all RNA with the Mint cDNA synthesis kit, primed by a TRBC-specific oligonucleotide. All cDNA was treated with uracil-DNA glycosylase and then went through a first 18-cycle PCR with the universal primers M1SS and BC2_uni_R. Concerning the study's data processing: Each sample was normalized by randomly selecting 1 million high-quality reads, each carrying a distinct molecular identifier. Reads with shared molecular identifiers were discarded instead of being binned into consensus sequences. MiTCR, run with a Q25 quality threshold and the strictest error-elimination algorithm, handled CDR3 identification, clonotype clustering and error correction. A nonparametric unseen species model with Euler transformation was used to estimate a lower bound on total TCR beta diversity. TCRdb itself trimmed the public reads at Q25 with fastp, ran MiXCR and retained productive beta chains. Rows with a matching CDR3 protein are joined into one entry that keeps the most common DNA and genes. The V and J calls here are based on TCRdb, not the publication. The sample yields approximately 2,000,000 distinct CDR3 sequences; about 39% were counted once. Jointly, the top ten make up more than 20% of the sample.

The sequencing sample was made of blood. This receptor was identified in a human donor in good health. This sequence uses TRBV12-3 or TRBV12-4 and TRBJ2-3; D gene: possibly TRBD2, on 5 matching bases. For the CDR3, the sequence is CASSFCGQSTDTQYF. The nucleotide sequence is given as TGTGCCAGCAGTTTTTGCGGGCAGAGCACAGATACGCAGTATTTT.